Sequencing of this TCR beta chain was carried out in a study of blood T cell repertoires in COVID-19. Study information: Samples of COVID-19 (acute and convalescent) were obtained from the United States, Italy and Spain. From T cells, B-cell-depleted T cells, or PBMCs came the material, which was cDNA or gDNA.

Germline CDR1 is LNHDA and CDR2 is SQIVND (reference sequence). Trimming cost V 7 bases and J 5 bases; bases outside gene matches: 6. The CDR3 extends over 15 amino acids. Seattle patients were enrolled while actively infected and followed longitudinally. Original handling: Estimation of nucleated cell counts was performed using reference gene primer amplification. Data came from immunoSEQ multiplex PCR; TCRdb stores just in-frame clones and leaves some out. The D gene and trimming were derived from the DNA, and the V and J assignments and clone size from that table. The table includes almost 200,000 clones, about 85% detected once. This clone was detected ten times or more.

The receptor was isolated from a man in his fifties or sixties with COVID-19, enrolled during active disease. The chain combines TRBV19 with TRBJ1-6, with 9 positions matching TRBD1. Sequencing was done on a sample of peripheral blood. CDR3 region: CASNRRTGDNSPLHF. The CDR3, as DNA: TGTGCCAGTAACCGTAGGACAGGGGATAATTCACCCCTCCACTTT.